The source of this T cell receptor beta chain is a study of T cell changes during pregnancy in multiple sclerosis. The repertoire was sequenced with immunoSEQ multiplex PCR; TCRdb's copy has only in-frame clones and lacks some. Here the sample spans tens of thousands of clones, 80% to 95% being singletons. The V gene's germline CDR1 is SEHNR and CDR2 FQNEAQ (reference sequence). CDR3 length equals 14 residues. Trimming removed 5 bases from V and 6 bases from J, with 14 bases in between. This sequence joins TRBV7-9 and TRBJ1-5; D might be TRBD1 (6 bases). Source: CD4+ T cells from peripheral blood mononuclear cells, taken after pregnancy. The TCR originated in a female donor in good health, enrolled as a control in a pregnancy study. For the CDR3, the DNA is TGTGCCAGCAGCCTCGGACAGATTGGTCAGCCCCAGCATTTT. Its translation is CASSLGQIGQPQHF.